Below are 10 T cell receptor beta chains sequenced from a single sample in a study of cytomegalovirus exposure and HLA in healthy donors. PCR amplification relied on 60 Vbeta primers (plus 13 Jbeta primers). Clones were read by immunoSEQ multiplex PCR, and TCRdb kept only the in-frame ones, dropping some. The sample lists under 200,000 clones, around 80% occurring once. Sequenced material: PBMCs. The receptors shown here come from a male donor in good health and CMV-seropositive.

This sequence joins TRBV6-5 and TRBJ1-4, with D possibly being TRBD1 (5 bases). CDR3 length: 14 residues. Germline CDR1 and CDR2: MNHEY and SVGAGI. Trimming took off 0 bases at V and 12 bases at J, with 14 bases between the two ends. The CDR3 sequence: CASSYSTATGELFF. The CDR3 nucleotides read TGTGCCAGCAGTTACTCGACAGCGACGGGGGAACTGTTTTTT.

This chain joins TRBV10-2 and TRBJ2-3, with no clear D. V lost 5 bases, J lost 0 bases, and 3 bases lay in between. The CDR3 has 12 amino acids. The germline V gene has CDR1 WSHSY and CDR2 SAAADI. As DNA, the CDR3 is TGCGCCAGCAGTTCTAGCACAGATACGCAGTATTTT. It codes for CASSSSTDTQYF.

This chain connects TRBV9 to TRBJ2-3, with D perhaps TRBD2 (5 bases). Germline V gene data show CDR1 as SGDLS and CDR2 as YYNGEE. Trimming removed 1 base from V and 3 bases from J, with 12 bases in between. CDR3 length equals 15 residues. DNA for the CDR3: TGTGCCAGCAGCGTACGAGGGTCCTATACAGATACGCAGTATTTT. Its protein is CASSVRGSYTDTQYF.

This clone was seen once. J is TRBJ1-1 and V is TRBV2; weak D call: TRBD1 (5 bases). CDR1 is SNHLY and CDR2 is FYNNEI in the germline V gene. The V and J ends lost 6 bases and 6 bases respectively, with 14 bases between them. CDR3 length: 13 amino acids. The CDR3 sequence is CASSAQGRPEAFF. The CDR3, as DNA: TGTGCCAGCAGCGCTCAGGGTAGGCCTGAAGCTTTCTTT.

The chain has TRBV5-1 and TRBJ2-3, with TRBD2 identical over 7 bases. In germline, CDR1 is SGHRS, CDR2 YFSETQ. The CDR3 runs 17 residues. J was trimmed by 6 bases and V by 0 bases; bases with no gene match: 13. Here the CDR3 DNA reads TGCGCCAGCAGCTTGGTCCCTAGCGGAGGTGGGTTGGATACGCAGTATTTT. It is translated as CASSLVPSGGGLDTQYF.

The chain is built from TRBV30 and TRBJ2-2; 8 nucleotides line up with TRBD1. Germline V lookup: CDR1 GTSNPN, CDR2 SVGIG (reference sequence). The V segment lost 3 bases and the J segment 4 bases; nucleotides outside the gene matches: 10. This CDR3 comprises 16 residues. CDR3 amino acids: CAWRRGQGRATGELFF. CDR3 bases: TGTGCCTGGAGGAGAGGACAGGGTCGTGCCACCGGGGAGCTGTTTTTT.

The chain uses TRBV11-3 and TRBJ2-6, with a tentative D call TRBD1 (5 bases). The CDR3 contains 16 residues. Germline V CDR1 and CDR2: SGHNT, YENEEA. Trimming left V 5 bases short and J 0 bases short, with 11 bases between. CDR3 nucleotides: TGTGCCAGCAGCCTCGACAGCCGCTCTGGGGCCAACGTCCTGACTTTC. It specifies CASSLDSRSGANVLTF. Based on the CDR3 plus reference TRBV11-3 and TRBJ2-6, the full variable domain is EAGVVQSPRYKIIEKKQPVAFWCNPISGHNTLYWYLQNLGQGPELLIRYENEEAVDDSQLPKDRFSAERLKGVDSTLKIQPAELGDSAVYLCASSLDSRSGANVLTFGAGSRLTVL.

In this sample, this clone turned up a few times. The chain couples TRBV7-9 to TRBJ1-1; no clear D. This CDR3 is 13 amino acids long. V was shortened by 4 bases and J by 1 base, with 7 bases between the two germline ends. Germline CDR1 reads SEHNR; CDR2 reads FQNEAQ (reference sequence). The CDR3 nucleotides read TGTGCCAGCAGCTCCCAGGAGAACACTGAAGCTTTCTTT. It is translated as CASSSQENTEAFF.

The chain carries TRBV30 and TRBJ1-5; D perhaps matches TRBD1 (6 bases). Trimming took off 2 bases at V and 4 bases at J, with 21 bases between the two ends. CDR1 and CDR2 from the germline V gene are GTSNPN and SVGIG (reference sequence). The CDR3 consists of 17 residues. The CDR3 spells CAWSPPPGTLTNQPQHF. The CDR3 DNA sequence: TGTGCCTGGAGTCCTCCGCCCGGGACACTCACAAATCAGCCCCAGCATTTT. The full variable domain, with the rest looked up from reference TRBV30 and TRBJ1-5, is SQTIHQWPATLVQPVGSPLSLECTVEGTSNPNLYWYRQAAGRGLQLLFYSVGIGQISSEVPQNLSASRPQDRQFILSSKKLLLSDSGFYLCAWSPPPGTLTNQPQHFGDGTRLSIL.

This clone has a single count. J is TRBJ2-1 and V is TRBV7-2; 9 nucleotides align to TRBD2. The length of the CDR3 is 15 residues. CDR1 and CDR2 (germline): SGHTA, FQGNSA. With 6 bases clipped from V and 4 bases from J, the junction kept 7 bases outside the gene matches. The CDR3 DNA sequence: TGTGCCAGCAGAAGTACTAGCGGGTATTACAATGAGCAGTTCTTC. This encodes CASRSTSGYYNEQFF.